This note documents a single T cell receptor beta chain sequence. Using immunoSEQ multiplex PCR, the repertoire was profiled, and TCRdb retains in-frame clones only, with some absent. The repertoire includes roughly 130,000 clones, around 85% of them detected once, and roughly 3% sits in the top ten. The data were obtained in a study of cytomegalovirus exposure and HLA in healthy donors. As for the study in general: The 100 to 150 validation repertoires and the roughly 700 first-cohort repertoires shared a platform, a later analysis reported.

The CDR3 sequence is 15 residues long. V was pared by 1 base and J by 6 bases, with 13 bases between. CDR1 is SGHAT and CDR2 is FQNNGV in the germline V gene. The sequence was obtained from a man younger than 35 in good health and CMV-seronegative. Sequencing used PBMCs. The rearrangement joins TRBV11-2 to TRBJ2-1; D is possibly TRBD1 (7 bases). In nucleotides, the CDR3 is TGTGCCAGCAGCTTAGTCAGCCAGGGGGGCAATGAGCAGTTCTTC. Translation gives CASSLVSQGGNEQFF.